This T cell receptor beta chain derives from a study of Ad26.COV2.S vaccination and SARS-CoV-2 variants. General study points: Vaccinees and placebo recipients showed similar non-spike TCR breadth. Marked by substantial breadth, spike-specific CD8+ and CD4+ T cell responses were reportedly seen after vaccination.

TCRdb's table, derived via immunoSEQ multiplex PCR, lists solely in-frame clones and lacks some. The table lists approximately 500,000 clones, around 88% of them singletons. About this clone: The antigen is not known.

The sample's treatment: over 15 received Ad26.COV2.S at low or high dose, single or two shots; 5 received placebo; per-sample allocation not given. Sample collection was performed on day 63 after the first vaccine or placebo injection. This vaccine is an Ad26 vector that expresses the Wuhan-strain SARS-CoV-2 spike. Trimming removed 5 bases from V and 6 bases from J; junction bases left unmatched: 8. Germline V lookup: CDR1 SGDLS, CDR2 YYNGEE. This CDR3 spans 15 amino acids. The specimen was peripheral blood, collected in a trial of Ad26.COV2.S vaccine versus placebo. This TCR came from a person between 18 and 65 years old who received the Ad26.COV2.S COVID-19 vaccine or a placebo. The chain couples TRBV9 to TRBJ2-2, with 9 bases matching TRBD2. The CDR3 DNA sequence: TGTGCCAGCAGTGGGCGGGAGGGCCTGTCCGGGGAGCTGTTTTTT. This gives the protein CASSGREGLSGELFF.